Shown below are 6 T cell receptor beta chains from a single sample sequenced in a study of control samples from healthy donors and cancer patients. Clones were read by immunoSEQ multiplex PCR, and TCRdb kept only the in-frame ones, dropping some. Among a few hundred thousand clones listed, 80% to 95% were seen once. Sequenced input: PBMCs. These receptors all come from a middle-aged man with head and neck cancer.

The chain recombines TRBV5-6 with TRBJ2-1; D possibly corresponds to TRBD1 (6 bases). V shed 3 bases and J shed 9 bases, with 16 bases lying between them. The CDR3 has 14 residues. CDR1 and CDR2 from the germline V gene are SGHDT and YYEEEE. CDR3 region: CASSYRSTGSEQFF. DNA of the CDR3: TGTGCCAGCAGCTATAGGTCCACAGGGAGTGAGCAGTTCTTC.

The chain uses TRBV6-5 and TRBJ2-5; 10 bases align to TRBD2. This CDR3 spans 16 amino acids. The junction had 3 bases not matched to a gene; V was cut back by 0 bases and J by 2 bases. Germline CDR1 MNHEY, CDR2 SVGAGI. The CDR3 DNA is TGTGCCAGCAGTTACTCGATTAGCGGGGGGCAAGAGACCCAGTACTTC. Amino acids: CASSYSISGGQETQYF.

The chain links TRBV5-1 to TRBJ1-6; the match to TRBD1 covers 7 bases. V was pared by 0 bases and J by 8 bases, with 8 bases of the junction left unmatched. CDR1 SGHRS and CDR2 YFSETQ come from the germline V gene. The CDR3 is 16 amino acids. CDR3: CASSLGGQEMYSPLHF. The CDR3 DNA reads TGCGCCAGCAGCTTGGGTGGACAGGAGATGTATTCACCCCTCCACTTT.

This clone was seen only once. This rearrangement joins TRBV6-5 to TRBJ1-5; D perhaps matches TRBD1 (5 bases). CDR1 is MNHEY and CDR2 is SVGAGI in the germline V gene. Trimming removed 5 bases at V and 3 bases at J, with 11 bases between. The CDR3 extends over 14 amino acids. DNA of the CDR3: TGTGCCAGCAGTCCTCGACAGACCAATCAGCCCCAGCATTTT. Amino acids: CASSPRQTNQPQHF.

Comments on this clone: The junction does not match germline at one end; this may be a read error. This chain joins TRBV19 and TRBJ1-4; TRBD1 might be the D (5 bases). CDR3 length equals 13 residues. CDR1 LNHDA and CDR2 SQIVND come from the germline V gene (reference sequence). CDR3: CASSVGAKEKLFF. Written as DNA, the CDR3 is TGTGCCAGTAGTGTCGGGGCTAAGGAAAAACTGTTTTTT.

The J gene is TRBJ1-3, the V gene TRBV10-2, with D unresolved. The CDR3 contains 16 residues. Germline CDR1 WSHSY, CDR2 SAAADI. Trimming cost V 5 bases and J 0 bases, with 14 bases left between them. DNA for the CDR3: TGCGCCAGCAGTCCTTCCTTAGCCCGCTCTGGAAACACCATATATTTT. The encoded protein is CASSPSLARSGNTIYF.